Listed here are 31 T cell receptor beta chains from one sample, sequenced in a study of OX40 agonist ivuxolimab in advanced cancers. Libraries were built with the immunoSEQ multiplex PCR assay. TCRdb carries this immuneACCESS record with in-frame sequences only. Its versions omit some clonotypes, under half of them owing to an unresolved V gene in the studies checked, with the rest unexplained. This sample gives about 89,000 clones in total; just over 85% of them show up just once. The top ten constitute 6.5% of the sample. The sample in question was CD4+ or CD8+ T cells sorted from blood, obtained in a trial of the OX40 agonist ivuxolimab. The source of these receptors is an adult with an advanced solid tumor such as melanoma, head and neck, liver or kidney cancer.

The CDR3 DNA reads as TGTGCCAGCAGCCGCGGGGGGGCTGCTAATGAAAAACTGTTTTTT. Translation gives CASSRGGAANEKLFF. The chain recombines TRBV7-8 with TRBJ1-4; maybe TRBD1 (6 bases). The V and J ends lost 5 bases and 3 bases respectively, with 13 bases between them. Germline assignment: CDR1 SGHVS and CDR2 FQNEAQ. CDR3 size: 15 residues.

This clone was counted a single time. The chain joins TRBV6-6 to TRBJ1-1; D uncertain. V lost 6 bases and J lost 1, with 15 bases in between. Germline loops: CDR1 MNHNY, CDR2 SVGAGI (reference sequence). The CDR3 length is 15 residues. The CDR3 DNA reads TGTGCCAGCAGCACAGCAGGATATGGGAACACTGAAGCTTTCTTT. This codes for CASSTAGYGNTEAFF.

The chain couples TRBV5-4 to TRBJ1-1; D is ambiguous. CDR3 size: 13 residues. The V end was cut by 3 bases, the J end by 0 bases, with 6 bases between. Germline V gene data show CDR1 as SGHNT and CDR2 as YYREEE (reference sequence). CDR3 in DNA: TGTGCCAGCAGCTCCCGAGTGAACACTGAAGCTTTCTTT. This translates into CASSSRVNTEAFF.

The chain combines TRBV7-9 with TRBJ2-1, with D perhaps TRBD1 or TRBD2 (5 bases each). CDR3 length: 15 amino acids. V lost 8 bases and J 3 bases, leaving 17 bases between the germline ends. CDR1 SEHNR and CDR2 FQNEAQ come from the germline V gene (reference sequence). CDR3 coding DNA: TGTGCCAGCCACCTAGTTGTGGGGGTCTACAATGAGCAGTTCTTC. Translation: CASHLVVGVYNEQFF. Full variable domain (outside the CDR3, taken from reference TRBV7-9 and TRBJ2-1): DTGVSQNPRHKITKRGQNVTFRCDPISEHNRLYWYRQTLGQGPEFLTYFQNEAQLEKSRLLSDRFSAERPKGSFSTLEIQRTEQGDSAMYLCASHLVVGVYNEQFFGPGTRLTVL.

The chain joins TRBV5-1 to TRBJ1-1; no clear D gene. With 5 bases removed from V and 2 bases from J, the gap between germline ends came to 10 bases. The CDR3 is made up of 13 amino acids. Per the germline V gene, CDR1 is SGHRS and CDR2 is YFSETQ. The chain's CDR3 is CASSLQYNTEAFF. DNA of the CDR3: TGCGCCAGCAGTCTACAGTATAACACTGAAGCTTTCTTT. The full variable domain, completed using reference TRBV5-1 and TRBJ1-1, is KAGVTQTPRYLIKTRGQQVTLSCSPISGHRSVSWYQQTPGQGLQFLFEYFSETQRNKGNFPGRFSGRQFSNSRSEMNVSTLELGDSALYLCASSLQYNTEAFFGQGTRLTVV.

CDR3 sequence reads: CASSQELAGDEQYF. CDR3 bases: TGTGCCAGCAGCCAAGAGTTAGCGGGAGACGAGCAGTACTTC. The chain uses TRBV4-2 and TRBJ2-7; 9 nucleotides agree with TRBD2. Per the germline V gene, CDR1 is LGHNA and CDR2 is YNFKEQ. J was trimmed by 5 bases and V by 0 bases; bases with no gene match: 2. The length of the CDR3 is 14 residues.

This chain uses TRBV5-8 with TRBJ2-1, with D perhaps assigned TRBD1 or TRBD2 (5 bases each). Germline CDR1 SGHTS, CDR2 YDEGEE. Between the trimmed V and J ends, which lost 4 bases and 0 bases, there was a span of 14 bases. The CDR3 is made up of 16 amino acids. The CDR3 loop reads CASSPRQRPSYNEQFF. The DNA of the CDR3 is TGTGCCAGCAGCCCGAGACAGCGGCCCTCCTACAATGAGCAGTTCTTC.

The chain has TRBV11-1 and TRBJ1-2, with D maybe TRBD1 (6 bases). CDR3 size: 14 residues. The germline V gene encodes CDR1 SGHAT and CDR2 FQDESV (reference sequence). Trimming removed 6 bases from V and 4 bases from J, with 15 bases in between. The CDR3 loop is CASSRERTAYGYTF. The CDR3 DNA sequence: TGTGCCAGCAGTCGCGAACGGACAGCCTATGGCTACACCTTC.

The rearrangement joins TRBV9 to TRBJ1-6; D is unclear. CDR1 is SGDLS, CDR2 YYNGEE, per germline. The CDR3 spans 15 residues. V was clipped by 3 bases and J by 10 bases, with 17 bases between them. The CDR3 spells CASSGGLTVGSPLHF. The CDR3 DNA reads TGTGCCAGCAGCGGAGGCTTAACGGTTGGGTCACCCCTCCACTTT. The full variable domain, in which reference TRBV9 and TRBJ1-6 provide the parts outside the CDR3, is DSGVTQTPKHLITATGQRVTLRCSPRSGDLSVYWYQQSLDQGLQFLIQYYNGEERAKGNILERFSAQQFPDLHSELNLSSLELGDSALYFCASSGGLTVGSPLHFGNGTRLTVT.

The gene calls are TRBV4-2 and TRBJ1-5; D unclear. The V gene's germline CDR1 is LGHNA and CDR2 YNFKEQ. V dropped 1 base and J dropped 0 bases, with 13 bases sitting between them. The CDR3 is 17 amino acids. CDR3 residues: CASSQAERQNSNQPQHF. As DNA, the CDR3 is TGTGCCAGCAGCCAAGCCGAACGCCAGAATAGCAATCAGCCCCAGCATTTT.

J is TRBJ2-3 and V is TRBV30; no reliable D call. Trimming removed 2 bases at V and 6 bases at J, with 6 bases between. The CDR3 has 11 amino acids. In germline, CDR1 is GTSNPN, CDR2 SVGIG (reference sequence). CDR3 in DNA: TGTGCCTGGAGTTCCAGGGATACGCAGTATTTT. Protein product: CAWSSRDTQYF.

V gene TRBV6-1 combines with J gene TRBJ2-1, with TRBD1 identical over 7 bases. The CDR3 consists of 17 residues. With 1 base clipped from V and 7 bases from J, the junction kept 13 bases outside the gene matches. Germline CDR1 MNHNS, CDR2 SASEGT. The CDR3 DNA follows: TGTGCCAGCAGTGAAGTCCCAGGGGGTGGATTAAGGAATGAGCAGTTCTTC. This gives the protein CASSEVPGGGLRNEQFF.

The chain employs TRBV4-1 and TRBJ2-6, with TRBD2 as a possible D gene (6 bases). This CDR3 has 16 amino acids. From germline, CDR1 is MGHRA and CDR2 YSYEKL. The V and J ends lost 1 base and 1 base respectively, with 8 bases between them. DNA for the CDR3: TGCGCCAGCAGCCAAGGCGGGATTTCTGGGGCCAACGTCCTGACTTTC. Encoded protein: CASSQGGISGANVLTF.

This clone was counted between two and nine times. The chain is built from TRBV19 and TRBJ2-7, with unresolved D. Germline V gene sequence: CDR1 LNHDA, CDR2 SQIVND (reference sequence). The CDR3 sequence is 16 residues long. V gave up 6 bases and J gave up 5 bases, with 23 bases separating them. The CDR3 is CASSKKSPGLNDEQYF. CDR3 DNA sequence: TGTGCCAGTAGCAAAAAAAGCCCGGGCCTCAACGACGAGCAGTACTTC.

The CDR3: CSASRGYTF. For the CDR3, the DNA is TGCAGTGCTAGTCGGGGCTACACCTTC. This chain links TRBV20-1 with TRBJ1-2; D gene uncertain. Germline CDR1 and CDR2: DFQATT and SNEGSKA (reference sequence). Trimming removed 3 bases from V and 8 bases from J, with 4 bases in between. The CDR3 loop spans 9 amino acids.

The chain recombines TRBV7-9 with TRBJ2-2; 9 bases align to TRBD1. The germline V gene encodes CDR1 SEHNR and CDR2 FQNEAQ (reference sequence). V lost 2 bases and J lost 6; bases outside the gene matches: 7. CDR3 length equals 16 residues. CDR3 region: CASSLRAGTGSGELFF. CDR3 DNA: TGTGCCAGCAGCTTAAGAGCCGGGACAGGGTCCGGGGAGCTGTTTTTT.

This clone has only a few counts. The CDR3 loop reads CASSHRGANTEAFF. The CDR3 nucleotides are TGTGCCAGTAGTCACAGGGGAGCGAACACTGAAGCTTTCTTT. This chain links TRBV19 with TRBJ1-1, with 7 bases fitting TRBD1. Germline V gene data show CDR1 as LNHDA and CDR2 as SQIVND (reference sequence). J was trimmed by 1 base and V by 5 bases; bases with no gene match: 4. This CDR3 comprises 14 residues. Full variable domain (outside the CDR3, taken from reference TRBV19 and TRBJ1-1): DGGITQSPKYLFRKEGQNVTLSCEQNLNHDAMYWYRQDPGQGLRLIYYSQIVNDFQKGDIAEGYSVSREKKESFPLTVTSAQKNPTAFYLCASSHRGANTEAFFGQGTRLTVV.

This clone was seen a few times. The chain combines TRBV2 with TRBJ1-2; D gene ambiguous. The germline V gene encodes CDR1 SNHLY and CDR2 FYNNEI. Between the trimmed V and J ends, which lost 4 bases and 4 bases, there was a span of 10 bases. The CDR3 covers 13 residues. CDR3 sequence: CASSGNMLYGYTF. Here the CDR3 DNA reads TGTGCCAGCAGTGGCAATATGCTCTATGGCTACACCTTC. Supplemented by reference TRBV2 and TRBJ1-2, the full variable domain reads EPEVTQTPSHQVTQMGQEVILRCVPISNHLYFYWYRQILGQKVEFLVSFYNNEISEKSEIFDDQFSVERPDGSNFTLKIRSTKLEDSAMYFCASSGNMLYGYTFGSGTRLTVV.

The chain recombines TRBV2 with TRBJ1-2; tentatively, D is TRBD1 (6 bases). Germline assignment: CDR1 SNHLY and CDR2 FYNNEI. The CDR3 runs 14 residues. Between the trimmed V and J ends, which lost 6 bases and 1 base, there was a span of 12 bases. The CDR3, as DNA: TGTGCCAGCAGATACAGGGATTATAACTATGGCTACACCTTC. It is translated as CASRYRDYNYGYTF.

This chain uses TRBV18 with TRBJ2-3; 9 bases line up with TRBD2. The CDR3 length is 15 residues. Germline CDR1 is KGHSH and CDR2 is LQKENI. Trimming removed 3 bases from V and 6 bases from J; junction bases left unmatched: 7. The CDR3 DNA reads TGTGCCAGCTCACCTTTCGGCGGGAGGGACGATACGCAGTATTTT. Residues: CASSPFGGRDDTQYF.

This clone appeared a few times. The chain combines TRBV10-1 with TRBJ1-5; no definite D call. The CDR3 covers 10 residues. The germline V gene encodes CDR1 WNHNN and CDR2 SYGVQD (reference sequence). Trimming left V 8 bases short and J 3 bases short, with 2 bases between. The CDR3: CASPNQPQHF. The CDR3 DNA is TGCGCCAGCCCCAATCAGCCCCAGCATTTT.

The chain has TRBV6-1 and TRBJ2-7; 8 positions match TRBD2. The CDR3 covers 15 residues. Trimming cost V 7 bases and J 3 bases; bases outside gene matches: 11. Germline CDR1 is MNHNS and CDR2 is SASEGT. The CDR3: CASIPLTGGSYEQYF. In DNA, the CDR3 is TGTGCCAGCATCCCCCTAACGGGGGGGAGCTACGAGCAGTACTTC.

The chain combines TRBV30 with TRBJ1-2; D perhaps matches TRBD1 (5 bases). Trimming pared 4 bases from V and 7 bases from J, leaving 10 bases between. Germline V CDR1 and CDR2: GTSNPN, SVGIG (reference sequence). The CDR3 runs 11 residues. CDR3 DNA: TGTGCCTGGATGGGGGATTCTGGCTACACCTTC. Protein sequence: CAWMGDSGYTF.

This chain joins TRBV5-4 and TRBJ2-7, with TRBD2 matching over 7 bases. This CDR3 has 17 amino acids. Germline values: CDR1 SGHNT, CDR2 YYREEE (reference sequence). Trimming at V came to 2 bases and at J to 3 bases, leaving 14 bases not matched to a gene. This CDR3 is CASSFLGGDRYFYEQYF. The CDR3 nucleotides read TGTGCCAGCAGCTTTCTTGGGGGGGACCGCTATTTCTACGAGCAGTACTTC.

This chain links TRBV5-8 with TRBJ1-2, with D unresolved. The CDR3 sequence is 12 residues long. The V and J ends lost 4 bases and 6 bases respectively, with 10 bases between them. Germline CDR1 reads SGHTS; CDR2 reads YDEGEE. CDR3 sequence (DNA): TGTGCCAGCAGCCGGAGGCTAAATGGCTACACCTTC. Its translation is CASSRRLNGYTF.

CDR3 nucleotide sequence: TGTGCCAGCAGCTCTAAGGGGACCCAATATTTT. It specifies CASSSKGTQYF. V and J are TRBV6-1 and TRBJ1-3; TRBD1 might be the D (5 bases). V was shortened by 6 bases and J by 15 bases, with 15 bases between the two germline ends. The germline V gene encodes CDR1 MNHNS and CDR2 SASEGT. This CDR3 is built from 11 residues.

The chain recombines TRBV4-1 with TRBJ2-3; either TRBD1 or TRBD2 may fit D (6 bases each). CDR3 length: 15 residues. Germline CDR1 MGHRA, CDR2 YSYEKL. Trimming shortened V by 4 bases and J by 2 bases, and 13 bases separated the two germline ends. The CDR3 reads CASSPRDKNTDTQYF. CDR3 nucleotides: TGCGCCAGCAGCCCGCGGGACAAAAACACAGATACGCAGTATTTT.

This clone was recorded once. The V call is TRBV6-6, the J call TRBJ1-6; 7 nucleotides align to TRBD1. This CDR3 is built from 15 residues. The V and J ends lost 5 bases and 7 bases, in that order; junction bases with no gene match: 8. CDR1 is MNHNY, CDR2 SVGAGI, per germline (reference sequence). The CDR3 region is CASSTTGVGNSPLHF. CDR3 coding DNA: TGTGCCAGCAGTACCACAGGGGTTGGCAATTCACCCCTCCACTTT.

The V call is TRBV30, the J call TRBJ1-2; D is possibly TRBD1 (5 bases). The V end lost 3 bases, the J end lost 3 bases, and 14 bases lay between the germline ends. CDR3 length: 14 residues. The germline V gene encodes CDR1 GTSNPN and CDR2 SVGIG (reference sequence). CDR3 loop: CAWRARGVDYGYTF. The CDR3 DNA follows: TGTGCCTGGAGAGCCCGGGGGGTGGACTATGGCTACACCTTC.

This chain joins TRBV12-5 and TRBJ1-2; 10 positions match TRBD1. In germline, CDR1 is LGHNT, CDR2 FRNRAP. The length of the CDR3 is 14 residues. J lost 8 bases, V lost 4 bases, and 7 bases had no gene match. The CDR3 loop reads CASGSDRGKGGYTF. The CDR3, as DNA: TGTGCTAGTGGTTCGGACAGGGGGAAAGGCGGCTACACCTTC. Full variable domain (remainder filled in from reference TRBV12-5 and TRBJ1-2): DARVTQTPRHKVTEMGQEVTMRCQPILGHNTVFWYRQTMMQGLELLAYFRNRAPLDDSGMPKDRFSAEMPDATLATLKIQPSEPRDSAVYFCASGSDRGKGGYTFGSGTRLTVV.

The count of this clone is one. V usage is TRBV7-3 and J usage is TRBJ2-5, with D perhaps TRBD1 or TRBD2 (5 bases each). Germline V gene lookup returns CDR1 SGHTA and CDR2 FQGTGA. V lost 6 bases, J lost 1 base, and 9 bases lay in between. CDR3 length: 13 amino acids. The CDR3 sequence is CASSTGLQETQYF. CDR3 coding DNA: TGTGCCAGCAGTACGGGGCTCCAAGAGACCCAGTACTTC.